The next 30 T cell receptor beta chains were all read from a single sample in a study of Tregs in tolerant kidney transplant recipients. The repertoire was sequenced with immunoSEQ multiplex PCR; TCRdb's copy has only in-frame clones and lacks some. The sample carries more than 90,000 clones, around 91% recorded once. The sample comprised CD4+ T cells from blood. These TCRs come from a human donor in good health.

As to this clone: At one boundary the junction diverges from the germline segment, which might be a read error. The V and J genes are TRBV2 and TRBJ2-7; maybe TRBD1 (6 bases). This CDR3 has 11 residues. Germline V gene lookup returns CDR1 SNHLY and CDR2 FYNNEI. The CDR3: CASRDRVIGHF. CDR3 DNA sequence: TGTGCCAGCAGGGACAGAGTAATAGGACACTTC.

The genes are TRBV2 and TRBJ2-4, with 8 bases that match TRBD1. Germline loops: CDR1 SNHLY, CDR2 FYNNEI. V trimming: 6 bases; J trimming: 8 bases; junction bases outside the gene matches: 6. There are 13 residues in the CDR3. This chain's CDR3 is CASRPTGADIQYF. CDR3 sequence (DNA): TGTGCCAGCAGACCGACAGGGGCAGACATTCAGTACTTC.

This clone was counted a few times. This rearrangement joins TRBV6-6 to TRBJ2-7, with a possible D match to TRBD1 (5 bases). This CDR3 spans 16 amino acids. Trimming took off 6 bases at V and 2 bases at J, with 20 bases between the two ends. Germline V gene data show CDR1 as MNHNY and CDR2 as SVGAGI (reference sequence). This chain's CDR3 is CASRPLQGTSTYEQYF. Here the CDR3 DNA reads TGTGCCAGCAGACCCCTCCAGGGCACCTCTACCTACGAGCAGTACTTC.

The CDR3 spells CASSTRQGPRLHF. The CDR3 nucleotides read TGTGCCAGCAGCACCCGACAGGGCCCCCGCCTCCACTTT. The genes are TRBV7-9 and TRBJ1-6; 7 bases match TRBD1. Trimming took 5 bases from V and 15 from J; bases not matched to a gene: 10. The CDR3 loop spans 13 amino acids. CDR1 and CDR2 (germline): SEHNR, FQNEAQ (reference sequence).

The chain employs TRBV10-1 and TRBJ2-7; 7 bases match TRBD2. The CDR3 sequence is 14 residues long. The V segment lost 2 bases and the J segment 5 bases; nucleotides outside the gene matches: 6. Per the germline V gene, CDR1 is WNHNN and CDR2 is SYGVQD (reference sequence). The CDR3 loop reads CASSEGLENHEQYF. CDR3 DNA: TGCGCCAGCAGTGAGGGACTAGAAAACCACGAGCAGTACTTC.

This clone showed up just once. The chain couples TRBV9 to TRBJ1-3, with D possibly TRBD1 on 5 matching bases. V lost 4 bases and J 0 bases, leaving 14 bases between the germline ends. The CDR3 loop spans 16 amino acids. From germline, CDR1 is SGDLS and CDR2 YYNGEE. In nucleotides, the CDR3 is TGTGCCAGCAGCAAGGCAGGGAAGCCCTCTGGAAACACCATATATTTT. It codes for CASSKAGKPSGNTIYF.

This sequence joins TRBV5-4 and TRBJ1-2; 10 positions agree with TRBD1. Losses at the gene ends were 4 bases for V and 7 bases for J; bases not matched to a gene: 13. CDR1 and CDR2 (germline): SGHNT, YYREEE (reference sequence). The length of the CDR3 is 16 residues. The CDR3 bases are TGTGCCAGCAGCGACGTCCCGGGACAGGGGTCGGGTGGCTACACCTTC. Encoded protein: CASSDVPGQGSGGYTF.

The chain couples TRBV5-1 to TRBJ2-3; no clear D gene. Trimming stripped 8 bases from V and 0 bases from J, with 16 bases between. The length of the CDR3 is 15 residues. In germline, CDR1 is SGHRS, CDR2 YFSETQ. The CDR3 bases are TGCGCCAGTTCCCCCTTAGCCGCTAGCACAGATACGCAGTATTTT. It codes for CASSPLAASTDTQYF.

The chain links TRBV5-1 to TRBJ2-4; 9 bases are shared with TRBD1. The CDR3 runs to 16 residues. The V segment lost 4 bases and the J segment 0 bases; nucleotides outside the gene matches: 5. Germline values: CDR1 SGHRS, CDR2 YFSETQ. CDR3 nucleotides: TGCGCCAGCAGCACCCACAGGGGGCAAGCCAAAAACATTCAGTACTTC. Residues: CASSTHRGQAKNIQYF.

The genes are TRBV7-8 and TRBJ1-1; D is undetermined. Per the germline V gene, CDR1 is SGHVS and CDR2 is FQNEAQ. The V end lost 6 bases, the J end lost 2 bases, and 16 bases lay between the germline ends. CDR3 length: 15 residues. This CDR3 is CASRRRTEQNTEAFF. CDR3 in DNA: TGTGCCAGCAGACGGAGGACGGAACAAAACACTGAAGCTTTCTTT.

This clone came up once. The rearrangement joins TRBV5-1 to TRBJ1-4, with D perhaps matching TRBD1 (6 bases). The CDR3 spans 16 residues. Trimming removed 0 bases from V and 4 bases from J, with 13 bases in between. In germline, CDR1 is SGHRS, CDR2 YFSETQ. DNA for the CDR3: TGCGCCAGCAGCTTGGGCAGGGGTACCATTAATGAAAAACTGTTTTTT. It specifies CASSLGRGTINEKLFF.

This clone was recorded only once. The chain recombines TRBV6-5 with TRBJ1-1; D ambiguous. This CDR3 is built from 14 residues. Germline V gene lookup returns CDR1 MNHEY and CDR2 SVGAGI. The V end was cut by 6 bases, the J end by 5 bases, with 16 bases between. Here the CDR3 reads CASSWAGRRTEAFF. The CDR3 bases are TGTGCCAGCAGCTGGGCAGGACGGAGAACTGAAGCTTTCTTT.

The chain carries TRBV10-3 and TRBJ1-1; 10 positions match TRBD1. The V gene end was trimmed by 5 bases and the J gene end by 8 bases; junction bases not matched to a gene: 8. This CDR3 contains 14 residues. CDR1 is ENHRY, CDR2 SYGVKD, per germline. CDR3 sequence: CAISKTGGEGEAFF. CDR3 in DNA: TGTGCCATCAGTAAGACAGGGGGCGAGGGGGAAGCTTTCTTT.

Only one count was recorded for this clone. The chain has TRBV5-1 and TRBJ2-1; 9 bases align to TRBD2. Germline CDR1 reads SGHRS; CDR2 reads YFSETQ. V shed 3 bases, J shed 9 bases, and the junction held 7 bases outside the gene matches. CDR3 length: 14 amino acids. Here the CDR3 reads CASSSGLATGEQFF. The CDR3 region has the DNA TGCGCCAGCAGCTCGGGACTAGCAACTGGTGAGCAGTTCTTC.

CDR3 sequence (DNA): TGTGCCAGCAGTTACCCGAGGGGACAGGGGGGCTACGAGCAGTACTTC. Its protein product is CASSYPRGQGGYEQYF. The rearrangement links TRBV6-5 to TRBJ2-7, with 11 positions matching TRBD1. The germline CDR1 and CDR2 sequences are MNHEY and SVGAGI. Trimming at V came to 2 bases and at J to 3 bases, leaving 6 bases not matched to a gene. CDR3 length: 16 residues.

The chain combines TRBV21-1 with TRBJ1-4. TRBV21-1 is described as a pseudogene. The CDR3 extends over 16 amino acids. The CDR3 sequence: CASSNCSGTEDEKLFF. The CDR3 coding sequence is TGTGCCAGCAGCAATTGTTCCGGGACGGAAGATGAAAAACTGTTTTTT.

CDR3 coding DNA: TGTGCCAGCGGACGGACTAGCGGCGACGATACGCAGTATTTT. As protein: CASGRTSGDDTQYF. The chain has TRBV2 and TRBJ2-3; 10 bases line up with TRBD2. V lost 8 bases to trimming and J lost 6 bases; unmatched junction nucleotides: 8. CDR3 size: 14 residues. Germline V CDR1 and CDR2: SNHLY, FYNNEI.

CDR3 sequence reads: CASSQRGAWETQYF. The CDR3 DNA reads TGTGCCAGCAGCCAGCGGGGGGCCTGGGAGACCCAGTACTTC. The chain has TRBV4-2 and TRBJ2-5; 8 bases are a match to TRBD2. This CDR3 region has 14 residues. The ends lost 3 bases at V and 5 bases at J; junction bases unmatched: 5. Germline lookup yields CDR1 LGHNA and CDR2 YNFKEQ.

This chain connects TRBV27 to TRBJ2-7, with 8 bases that match TRBD1. The CDR3 loop spans 17 amino acids. The V segment lost 7 bases and the J segment 4 bases; nucleotides outside the gene matches: 18. Germline V CDR1 and CDR2: MNHEY, SMNVEV (reference sequence). As DNA, the CDR3 is TGTGCCAGCAAACCGTGGCAGGGGGCTCCGGCTGGTTACGAGCAGTACTTC. Translated, it gives CASKPWQGAPAGYEQYF.

The chain carries TRBV7-8 and TRBJ2-5; TRBD2 matches 7 bases. In germline, CDR1 is SGHVS, CDR2 FQNEAQ. The CDR3 has 14 residues. V dropped 1 base and J dropped 9; count of bases not matched to a gene: 8. Here the CDR3 DNA reads TGTGCCAGCAGCTTAGATTTGGGACTACAGGCCCAGTACTTC. Translating gives CASSLDLGLQAQYF.

The V call is TRBV7-9, the J call TRBJ2-7; D may be TRBD1 or TRBD2 (5 bases each). Germline-derived CDR1 and CDR2 are SEHNR and FQNEAQ (reference sequence). The CDR3 contains 16 residues. The V end lost 4 bases, the J end lost 0 bases, and 16 bases lay between the germline ends. CDR3 DNA: TGTGCCAGCAGCTCGGCCCCGGCAGGGAGCTCCTACGAGCAGTACTTC. Translating it yields CASSSAPAGSSYEQYF.

The chain links TRBV19 to TRBJ1-6; perhaps TRBD1 as D (6 bases). Germline assignment: CDR1 LNHDA and CDR2 SQIVND (reference sequence). The length of the CDR3 is 16 residues. V lost 9 bases, J lost 5 bases, and 20 bases lay in between. CDR3 coding DNA: TGTGCCAGCCGAGGAATTCGGACAGCGAATAATTCACCCCTCCACTTT. Translated, it gives CASRGIRTANNSPLHF. The full variable domain, its missing parts supplied by reference TRBV19 and TRBJ1-6, is DGGITQSPKYLFRKEGQNVTLSCEQNLNHDAMYWYRQDPGQGLRLIYYSQIVNDFQKGDIAEGYSVSREKKESFPLTVTSAQKNPTAFYLCASRGIRTANNSPLHFGNGTRLTVT.

This sequence joins TRBV7-2 and TRBJ2-7, with a possible D match to TRBD1 (6 bases). Trimming shortened V by 6 bases and J by 0 bases, and 9 bases separated the two germline ends. CDR3 length: 13 amino acids. Germline CDR1 SGHTA, CDR2 FQGNSA. CDR3 loop: CASRDRSSYEQYF. The CDR3 DNA sequence: TGTGCCAGCAGAGACAGGAGCTCCTACGAGCAGTACTTC.

This sequence joins TRBV29-1 and TRBJ2-7; D call uncertain. This CDR3 has 11 amino acids. Germline V gene lookup returns CDR1 SQVTM and CDR2 ANQGSEA. Between the trimmed V and J ends, which lost 1 base and 4 bases, there was a span of 5 bases. CDR3 coding DNA: TGCAGCGTTGAAGCCCGTTACGAGCAGTACTTC. Translating it yields CSVEARYEQYF.

The chain uses TRBV7-2 and TRBJ2-1; 12 bases match TRBD2. The CDR3 length is 16 residues. J gave up 7 bases and V 0 bases, and 4 bases lay outside the gene matches. CDR1 and CDR2 (germline): SGHTA, FQGNSA. DNA for the CDR3: TGTGCCAGCAGCTTAGCCCCTAGCGGGGGGGCAAATGAGCAGTTCTTC. It is translated as CASSLAPSGGANEQFF. Supplemented by reference TRBV7-2 and TRBJ2-1, the full variable domain reads GAGVSQSPSNKVTEKGKDVELRCDPISGHTALYWYRQSLGQGLEFLIYFQGNSAPDKSGLPSDRFSAERTGGSVSTLTIQRTQQEDSAVYLCASSLAPSGGANEQFFGPGTRLTVL.

The chain joins TRBV5-5 to TRBJ1-1; TRBD1 agrees at 8 bases. The CDR3 consists of 14 residues. V gave up 3 bases and J gave up 1 base; unmatched junction bases: 2. Germline-derived CDR1 and CDR2 are SGHKS and YYEKEE (reference sequence). The CDR3 DNA follows: TGTGCCAGCAGCTACACAGGGGGGAACACTGAAGCTTTCTTT. This sequence encodes CASSYTGGNTEAFF.

The CDR3 protein is CASSLQLRDSYNEQFF. CDR3 DNA: TGTGCCAGCAGCCTCCAACTTCGGGACTCCTACAATGAGCAGTTCTTC. The chain joins TRBV11-2 to TRBJ2-1, with D possibly TRBD2 on 5 matching bases. The germline V gene encodes CDR1 SGHAT and CDR2 FQNNGV. The CDR3 is 16 residues long. Trimming cost V 5 bases and J 0 bases, with 14 bases left between them.

V and J are TRBV11-3 and TRBJ2-2; 9 bases are shared with TRBD2. CDR3 length: 15 residues. Trimming removed 5 bases from V and 6 bases from J; junction bases left unmatched: 7. Germline lookup yields CDR1 SGHNT and CDR2 YENEEA. CDR3 residues: CASSPRGGLPGELFF. DNA for the CDR3: TGTGCCAGCAGCCCGCGGGGGGGGTTACCCGGGGAGCTGTTTTTT.

This clone has more than one count but fewer than ten. The gene calls are TRBV16 and TRBJ2-1; the match to TRBD2 covers 7 bases. The CDR3 covers 15 residues. The junction had 13 bases not matched to a gene; V was cut back by 7 bases and J by 7 bases. CDR1 and CDR2 (germline): KGHSY, FQNENV. CDR3 protein: CASTRPGGRSNEQFF. The CDR3 nucleotides read TGTGCCAGCACCCGGCCCGGCGGGAGATCTAATGAGCAGTTCTTC.

J is TRBJ2-3 and V is TRBV5-8, with no clear D. V lost 1 base and J 4 bases, leaving 13 bases between the germline ends. Germline V gene lookup returns CDR1 SGHTS and CDR2 YDEGEE. This CDR3 contains 15 residues. CDR3 sequence: CASSLHPRPADTQYF. In DNA, the CDR3 is TGTGCCAGCAGCTTGCACCCTCGCCCGGCAGATACGCAGTATTTT.